The 15 T cell receptor beta chains listed next were all sequenced from one sample in a study of shared clonotypes between healthy human individuals. Cells designated naive CD8 were CD45RO-negative and were positively selected for CCR7, with terminally differentiated effector memory CD45RA+ cells excluded. Clones were sequenced by immunoSEQ multiplex PCR, and TCRdb holds only the in-frame ones, with some missing. Found here are just over 2,000,000 clones, over 85% of them singletons; the top ten hold 0.9% to 1.3%. The sequencing input was naive CD8+ T cells sorted from blood. The receptors come from a man younger than 30 in good health.

J is TRBJ2-2 and V is TRBV5-6, with 7 bases lining up with TRBD1. With V trimmed by 2 bases and J by 6 bases, 10 bases remained unmatched. The germline CDR1 and CDR2 sequences are SGHDT and YYEEEE. The CDR3 has 16 residues. Written as DNA, the CDR3 is TGTGCCAGCAGCTTTTTGACAGGGTCATGGTCCGGGGAGCTGTTTTTT. Protein product: CASSFLTGSWSGELFF.

CDR3 loop: CASSSPDTPPGQPQHF. CDR3 DNA: TGTGCCAGCAGTTCCCCGGACACCCCTCCTGGACAGCCCCAGCATTTT. V gene TRBV25-1 combines with J gene TRBJ1-5; TRBD1 is a possible D gene (5 bases). The germline V gene has CDR1 MGHDK and CDR2 SYGVNS. This CDR3 region has 16 residues. With 5 bases removed from V and 7 bases from J, the gap between germline ends came to 21 bases.

The V gene is TRBV20-1, the J gene TRBJ1-2, with D unresolved. The V end lost 6 bases, the J end lost 6 bases, and 8 bases lay between the germline ends. Germline assignment: CDR1 DFQATT and CDR2 SNEGSKA (reference sequence). CDR3 length: 10 residues. The CDR3 sequence: CSASHHGYTF. In DNA form, the CDR3 reads TGCAGTGCCTCCCATCATGGCTACACCTTC.

This chain uses TRBV2 with TRBJ2-5; D possibly corresponds to TRBD2 (7 bases). The germline gives CDR1 SNHLY, CDR2 FYNNEI. V lost 0 bases, J lost 4 bases, and 21 bases lay in between. CDR3 length: 18 amino acids. The CDR3 is CASSEAGAGVGLGETQYF. The CDR3, as DNA: TGTGCCAGCAGTGAAGCGGGGGCGGGAGTTGGATTAGGAGAGACCCAGTACTTC.

This chain links TRBV28 with TRBJ2-7; the match to TRBD1 covers 9 bases. The ends lost 2 bases at V and 2 bases at J; junction bases unmatched: 4. This CDR3 comprises 15 residues. From germline, CDR1 is MDHEN and CDR2 SYDVKM. The CDR3 is CASSLLQGAAYEQYF. DNA of the CDR3: TGTGCCAGCAGTTTACTACAGGGGGCTGCCTACGAGCAGTACTTC.

V is TRBV1 and J is TRBJ1-5; no check of the table's D call, TRBD1, against the DNA was made. TRBV1 represents a pseudogene. CDR3 length equals 15 residues. This CDR3 is CTSSRLTVSNQPQHF. The CDR3 region has the DNA TGCACCAGCAGCCGATTGACAGTAAGCAATCAGCCCCAGCATTTT.

J is TRBJ1-1 and V is TRBV19; 7 bases are shared with TRBD1. The CDR3 covers 15 residues. Germline V gives CDR1 LNHDA, CDR2 SQIVND (reference sequence). V trimming: 4 bases; J trimming: 0 bases; junction bases outside the gene matches: 5. The CDR3 coding sequence is TGTGCCAGTAGTACCCGACAGGGTATGAACACTGAAGCTTTCTTT. Amino acid sequence: CASSTRQGMNTEAFF.

J is TRBJ1-5 and V is TRBV11-2; TRBD1 aligns across 12 bases. This CDR3 contains 17 residues. J was trimmed by 5 bases and V by 0 bases; bases with no gene match: 5. Germline lookup yields CDR1 SGHAT and CDR2 FQNNGV. The CDR3 bases are TGTGCCAGCAGCTTAGACGGGGGGACAGGGGGCCATCAGCCCCAGCATTTT. Translated, it gives CASSLDGGTGGHQPQHF.

The rearrangement links TRBV4-3 to TRBJ2-1, with TRBD2 identical over 10 bases. The CDR3 length is 17 residues. V lost 4 bases and J lost 8; bases outside the gene matches: 14. Germline V gene sequence: CDR1 LGHNA, CDR2 YSLEER. The CDR3 DNA follows: TGCGCCAGCAGCCCGTGGCTAGCGGGGGCAGTTGTAGATGAGCAGTTCTTC. Amino acids: CASSPWLAGAVVDEQFF.

The chain links TRBV7-9 to TRBJ1-4, with TRBD1 as a possible D gene (6 bases). Germline assignment: CDR1 SEHNR and CDR2 FQNEAQ (reference sequence). The CDR3 is made up of 15 amino acids. V was trimmed by 5 bases and J by 8 bases, leaving 18 bases between them. The CDR3 loop reads CASSPPSQGYEKLFF. For the CDR3, the DNA is TGTGCCAGCAGCCCCCCTTCGCAGGGGTACGAAAAACTGTTTTTT.

With respect to this clone: The same CDR3 also results from other DNA sequences found in this sample. The chain employs TRBV11-2 and TRBJ2-7; D unresolved. Germline V CDR1 and CDR2: SGHAT, FQNNGV. CDR3 length: 11 amino acids. The ends were cut back, 5 bases at V and 3 bases at J, with 5 bases in the middle. This CDR3 is CASSPLYEQYF. In DNA, the CDR3 is TGTGCCAGCAGCCCGCTCTACGAGCAGTACTTC.

The chain employs TRBV5-6 and TRBJ1-1; weak D call: TRBD1 (5 bases). The CDR3 contains 14 residues. CDR1 and CDR2 from the germline V gene are SGHDT and YYEEEE. Trimming left V 4 bases short and J 4 bases short, with 14 bases between. CDR3 in amino acids: CASSLYGGSTEAFF. CDR3 bases: TGTGCCAGCAGCCTTTACGGGGGGAGCACTGAAGCTTTCTTT.

This clone was detected only once. Additional DNA sequences in this sample encode the identical CDR3. This chain connects TRBV9 to TRBJ1-1; no clear D gene. V shed 0 bases and J shed 5 bases, with 5 bases lying between them. Germline loops: CDR1 SGDLS, CDR2 YYNGEE. This CDR3 has 12 amino acids. CDR3: CASSVGQTEAFF. CDR3 in DNA: TGTGCCAGCAGCGTAGGCCAGACTGAAGCTTTCTTT.

The genes are TRBV27 and TRBJ2-7, with D perhaps matching TRBD1 (6 bases). The germline V and J ends were trimmed by 4 bases and 3 bases, with 10 bases remaining between them. Germline values: CDR1 MNHEY, CDR2 SMNVEV (reference sequence). The CDR3 is 13 residues long. Written as DNA, the CDR3 is TGTGCCAGCAGTTCCACAGGGTACTACGAGCAGTACTTC. Translated: CASSSTGYYEQYF.

V is TRBV7-8 and J is TRBJ1-1; D not resolved. V gave up 5 bases and J gave up 0 bases, with 10 bases separating them. The CDR3 is 14 residues long. Germline V gene lookup returns CDR1 SGHVS and CDR2 FQNEAQ. CDR3 in amino acids: CASSPLAMNTEAFF. CDR3 DNA sequence: TGTGCCAGCAGCCCCCTCGCAATGAACACTGAAGCTTTCTTT. Combining the CDR3 with reference TRBV7-8 and TRBJ1-1 gives the whole variable domain GAGVSQSPRYKVAKRGQDVALRCDPISGHVSLFWYQQALGQGPEFLTYFQNEAQLDKSGLPSDRFFAERPEGSVSTLKIQRTQQEDSAVYLCASSPLAMNTEAFFGQGTRLTVV.